Detailed here is one T cell receptor beta chain. Noted treatment: about 20 received Ad26.COV2.S at low or high dose, single or two shots; several received placebo; per-sample allocation not given. The samples date from day 63 after the first vaccine or placebo injection. The sample belongs to a study of Ad26.COV2.S vaccination and SARS-CoV-2 variants. Trimming took 3 bases from V and 1 from J; bases not matched to a gene: 18. The CDR3 has 20 amino acids. Germline lookup yields CDR1 SNHLY and CDR2 FYNNEI. This table comes from immunoSEQ multiplex PCR, and its TCRdb copy is limited to in-frame clones, with some not included. The table has around 450,000 clones, roughly 87% seen once; the top ten hold around 4.5%.

The genes are TRBV2 and TRBJ2-7, with 10 bases identical to TRBD2. The receptor comes from a person aged 18-65 years who received the Ad26.COV2.S COVID-19 vaccine or a placebo. The material sequenced was peripheral blood, taken in a trial of Ad26.COV2.S vaccine versus placebo. The CDR3 nucleotides read TGTGCCAGCAGTGACCCGTCCCCGGGTGGACTAGCGGAGTGGTCCTACGAGCAGTACTTC. Protein sequence: CASSDPSPGGLAEWSYEQYF.